This T cell receptor beta chain was obtained from a study of T cell responses to AZD1222 COVID-19 vaccine. Findings of the study overall: Seropositive AZD1222 recipients at baseline numbered only five or six. Clonal diversity was possibly underestimated; the donors were predominantly white British and more often female.

Points on this clone: Its antigen is not known.

CDR1 SGHRS and CDR2 YFSETQ come from the germline V gene. V was shortened by 4 bases and J by 6 bases, with 13 bases between the two germline ends. This CDR3 spans 14 amino acids. Some clones are missing from TCRdb's copy, which holds only in-frame ones; the method was immunoSEQ multiplex PCR. Found here are 92,000 or so clones, about nine tenths of them singletons; the top ten hold 1.5% to 2%. This chain uses TRBV5-1 with TRBJ1-4; D is unclear. Sequenced here: peripheral blood, sampled on day 0 of AZD1222 vaccination. This TCR was sampled from an adult in good health. The CDR3 bases are TGCGCCAGCAGCCTCGACAACGGCGATGAAAAACTGTTTTTT. Amino acids: CASSLDNGDEKLFF.